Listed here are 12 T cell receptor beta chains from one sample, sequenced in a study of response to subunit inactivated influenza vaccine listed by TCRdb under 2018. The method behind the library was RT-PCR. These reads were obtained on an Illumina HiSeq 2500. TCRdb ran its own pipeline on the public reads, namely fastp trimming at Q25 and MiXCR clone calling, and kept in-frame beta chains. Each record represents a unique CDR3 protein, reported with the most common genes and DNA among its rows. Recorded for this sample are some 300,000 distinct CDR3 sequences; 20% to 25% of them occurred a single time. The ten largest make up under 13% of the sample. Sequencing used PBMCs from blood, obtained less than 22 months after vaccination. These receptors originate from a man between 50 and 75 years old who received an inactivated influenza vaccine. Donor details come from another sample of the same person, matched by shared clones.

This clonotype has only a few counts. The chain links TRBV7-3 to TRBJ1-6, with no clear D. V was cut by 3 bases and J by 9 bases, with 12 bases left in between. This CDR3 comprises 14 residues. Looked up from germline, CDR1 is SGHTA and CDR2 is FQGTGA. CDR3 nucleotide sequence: TGTGCCAGCAGCTTGACCGTTGAGGGTTCACCCCTCCACTTT. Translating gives CASSLTVEGSPLHF.

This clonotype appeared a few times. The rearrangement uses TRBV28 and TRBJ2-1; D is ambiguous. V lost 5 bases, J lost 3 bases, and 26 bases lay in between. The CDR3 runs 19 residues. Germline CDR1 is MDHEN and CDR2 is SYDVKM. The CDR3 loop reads CASSPRSPSPVPGYNEQFF. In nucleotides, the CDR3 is TGTGCCAGCAGTCCCCGGAGCCCAAGTCCGGTCCCAGGCTACAATGAGCAGTTCTTC.

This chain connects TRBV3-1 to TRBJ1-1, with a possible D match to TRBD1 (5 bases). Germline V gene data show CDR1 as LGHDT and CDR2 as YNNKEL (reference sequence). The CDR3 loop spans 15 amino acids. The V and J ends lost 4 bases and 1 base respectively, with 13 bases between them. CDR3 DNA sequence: TGTGCCAGCAGCCTCCGTGACGGGGGGAACACTGAAGCTTTCTTT. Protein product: CASSLRDGGNTEAFF.

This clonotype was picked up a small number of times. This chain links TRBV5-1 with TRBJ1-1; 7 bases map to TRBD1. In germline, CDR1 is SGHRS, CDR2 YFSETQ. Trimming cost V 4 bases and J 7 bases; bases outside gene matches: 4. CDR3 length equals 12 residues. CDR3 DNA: TGCGCCAGCAGCCGCGGGACAGATGAAGCTTTCTTT. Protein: CASSRGTDEAFF.

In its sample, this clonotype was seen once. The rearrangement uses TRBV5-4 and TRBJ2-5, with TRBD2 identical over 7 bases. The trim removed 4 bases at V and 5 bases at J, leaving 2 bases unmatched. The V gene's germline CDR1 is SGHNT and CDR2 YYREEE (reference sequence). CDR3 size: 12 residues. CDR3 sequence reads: CASSVGGETQYF. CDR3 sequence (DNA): TGTGCCAGCAGCGTGGGGGGGGAGACCCAGTACTTC.

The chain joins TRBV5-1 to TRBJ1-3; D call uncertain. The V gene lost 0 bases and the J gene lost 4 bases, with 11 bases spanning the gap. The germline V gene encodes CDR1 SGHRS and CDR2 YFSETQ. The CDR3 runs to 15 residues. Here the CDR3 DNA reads TGCGCCAGCAGCTTGGCCGGAGTTTCCGGAAACACCATATATTTT. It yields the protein CASSLAGVSGNTIYF.

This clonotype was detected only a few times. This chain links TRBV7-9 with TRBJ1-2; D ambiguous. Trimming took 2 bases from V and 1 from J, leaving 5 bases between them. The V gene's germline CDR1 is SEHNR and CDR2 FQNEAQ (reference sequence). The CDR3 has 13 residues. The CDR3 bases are TGTGCCAGCAGCTTACTAAATAACTATGGCTACACCTTC. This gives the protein CASSLLNNYGYTF. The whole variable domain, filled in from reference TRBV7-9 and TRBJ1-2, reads DTGVSQNPRHKITKRGQNVTFRCDPISEHNRLYWYRQTLGQGPEFLTYFQNEAQLEKSRLLSDRFSAERPKGSFSTLEIQRTEQGDSAMYLCASSLLNNYGYTFGSGTRLTVV.

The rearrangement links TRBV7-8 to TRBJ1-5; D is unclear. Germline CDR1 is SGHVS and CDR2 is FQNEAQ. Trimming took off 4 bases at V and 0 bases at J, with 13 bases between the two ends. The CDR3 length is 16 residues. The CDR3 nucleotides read TGTGCCAGCAGCTCGGCCCTCTGGAATAGCAATCAGCCCCAGCATTTT. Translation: CASSSALWNSNQPQHF.

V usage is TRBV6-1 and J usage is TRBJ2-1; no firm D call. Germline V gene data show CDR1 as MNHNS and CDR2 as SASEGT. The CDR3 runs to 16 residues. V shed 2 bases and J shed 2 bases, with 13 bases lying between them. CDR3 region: CASSENRLFTYNEQFF. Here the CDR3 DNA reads TGTGCCAGCAGTGAAAATCGACTTTTTACCTACAATGAGCAGTTCTTC.

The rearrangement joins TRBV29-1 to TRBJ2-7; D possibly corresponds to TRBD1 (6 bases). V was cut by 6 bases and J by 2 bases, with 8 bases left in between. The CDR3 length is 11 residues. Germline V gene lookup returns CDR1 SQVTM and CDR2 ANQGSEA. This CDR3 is CSVQGTYEQYF. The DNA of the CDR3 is TGCAGCGTACAGGGAACCTACGAGCAGTACTTC.

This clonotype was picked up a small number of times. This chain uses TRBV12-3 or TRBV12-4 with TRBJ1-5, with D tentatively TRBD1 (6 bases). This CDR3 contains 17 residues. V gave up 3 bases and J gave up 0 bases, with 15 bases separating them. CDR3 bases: TGTGCCAGCAGTTTTGGCAGGGGCCTCTATAGCAATCAGCCCCAGCATTTT. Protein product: CASSFGRGLYSNQPQHF.

DNA of the CDR3: TGCGCCAGCAGCCAAGGCATAACAGGGTTGGAGCAAGAGACCCAGTACTTC. Its protein product is CASSQGITGLEQETQYF. The genes are TRBV4-3 and TRBJ2-5; possibly TRBD1 for D (6 bases). The CDR3 is made up of 17 amino acids. Germline V gene data show CDR1 as LGHNA and CDR2 as YSLEER. Deletions cut 1 base from V and 2 bases from J, with 17 bases between.